The clone carrying this T cell receptor (beta chain) was counted between two and nine times. These data belong to a study of blood T cell repertoires in COVID-19. As handled by the study authors: Quantification of nucleated cells was approximated via reference gene primer amplification. Sequenced by immunoSEQ multiplex PCR; TCRdb stores in-frame clones only, minus some. V, J and clone size were drawn from that table, and D and trimming were deduced from the DNA. Among approximately 250,000 clones listed, more than 85% were seen once. The length of the CDR3 is 16 residues. The germline V gene encodes CDR1 SQVTM and CDR2 ANQGSEA. With V trimmed by 6 bases and J by 6 bases, 13 bases remained unmatched.

The chain employs TRBV29-1 and TRBJ2-2, with TRBD2 identical over 10 bases. What was sequenced was PBMCs or T cells enriched from blood (not recorded which). The receptor's source is a middle-aged man who had been exposed to COVID-19. Here the CDR3 DNA reads TGCAGCGTCGCAAGAGTTAGCGGGAGGTTTCCCGGGGAGCTGTTTTTT. Its translation: CSVARVSGRFPGELFF.